These 5 T cell receptor beta chains originate from one sample sequenced in a study of blood T cell repertoires in COVID-19. Clones were read by immunoSEQ multiplex PCR, and TCRdb kept only the in-frame ones, dropping some. The table records some 69,000 clones, about 91% of them present only once. Sequenced input: peripheral blood. The receptors shown here come from a woman in her 50s with active COVID-19.

The chain links TRBV5-1 to TRBJ2-3; TRBD2 is a possible D gene (6 bases). V was pared by 2 bases and J by 3 bases, with 19 bases between. CDR3 length: 17 amino acids. CDR1 is SGHRS and CDR2 is YFSETQ in the germline V gene. CDR3 loop: CASSLPGVKGQTDTQYF. Written as DNA, the CDR3 is TGCGCCAGCAGCTTACCGGGAGTCAAGGGGCAGACAGATACGCAGTATTTT. Together with reference TRBV5-1 and TRBJ2-3, the CDR3 gives the full variable domain: KAGVTQTPRYLIKTRGQQVTLSCSPISGHRSVSWYQQTPGQGLQFLFEYFSETQRNKGNFPGRFSGRQFSNSRSEMNVSTLELGDSALYLCASSLPGVKGQTDTQYFGPGTRLTVL.

The genes are TRBV7-8 and TRBJ2-1; 8 positions match TRBD2. Germline lookup yields CDR1 SGHVS and CDR2 FQNEAQ. This CDR3 is built from 18 residues. V shed 0 bases, J shed 6 bases, and the junction held 13 bases outside the gene matches. CDR3 region: CASSLARFRQAGVNEQFF. The DNA for the CDR3 is TGTGCCAGCAGCTTAGCCCGGTTCCGCCAAGCGGGAGTCAATGAGCAGTTCTTC. Together with reference TRBV7-8 and TRBJ2-1, the CDR3 gives the full variable domain: GAGVSQSPRYKVAKRGQDVALRCDPISGHVSLFWYQQALGQGPEFLTYFQNEAQLDKSGLPSDRFFAERPEGSVSTLKIQRTQQEDSAVYLCASSLARFRQAGVNEQFFGPGTRLTVL.

The rearrangement joins TRBV28 to TRBJ1-1; no definite D call. Trimming pared 1 base from V and 1 base from J, leaving 7 bases between. This CDR3 contains 14 residues. Per the germline V gene, CDR1 is MDHEN and CDR2 is SYDVKM. CDR3: CASSLFGQNTEAFF. CDR3 nucleotide sequence: TGTGCCAGCAGTTTATTTGGGCAGAACACTGAAGCTTTCTTT.

The count of this clone is one. This chain uses TRBV2 with TRBJ1-5, with D tentatively TRBD1 (6 bases). V shed 6 bases and J shed 1 base, with 16 bases lying between them. From germline, CDR1 is SNHLY and CDR2 FYNNEI. There are 16 residues in the CDR3. CDR3 sequence reads: CASRETPGVSNQPQHF. DNA for the CDR3: TGTGCCAGCAGAGAGACCCCAGGGGTCAGCAATCAGCCCCAGCATTTT.

V and J are TRBV18 and TRBJ1-1; TRBD1 matches at 9 bases. V shed 1 base, J shed 3 bases, and the junction held 9 bases outside the gene matches. Germline CDR1 is KGHSH and CDR2 is LQKENI. This CDR3 contains 17 residues. The CDR3 loop reads CASSPRQGGAGDTEAFF. CDR3 DNA: TGTGCCAGCTCACCACGACAGGGGGGAGCAGGTGACACTGAAGCTTTCTTT.